A selection of T cell receptor beta chains follows, all from one sample in a study of T cell responses to AZD1222 COVID-19 vaccine. Produced via immunoSEQ multiplex PCR; TCRdb's table is partial and in-frame only. The data contain approximately 89,000 clones, roughly 84% of them singletons. The material sequenced was peripheral blood, taken on day 0 of AZD1222 vaccination. These TCRs come from an adult in good health. Both conserved end residues are part of each CDR3. Each record gives: V gene, clone size, J gene, D gene, CDR3 DNA, CDR3 protein. D genes are given only for firm matches. A clone size is listed for some rows: how often the clone was seen (once, few, many), or a class if it is expanded.

TRBV4-2	.	TRBJ1-6	.	TGTGCCAGCAGCCAAGAGTTAGGTGGGAATTCACCCCTCCACTTT	CASSQELGGNSPLHF
TRBV2	.	TRBJ2-3	.	TGTGCCAGCAGTGAACTAGCGTCCACAGATACGCAGTATTTT	CASSELASTDTQYF
TRBV2	.	TRBJ1-5	.	TGTGCCAGCAAGATGGCGTGGGTTAGCAATCAGCCCCAGCATTTT	CASKMAWVSNQPQHF
TRBV7-2	.	TRBJ1-2	.	TGTGCCAGCAGCCCTGCCGGGACACCGGGGGGCTATGGCTACACCTTC	CASSPAGTPGGYGYTF
TRBV20-1	.	TRBJ2-7	.	TGCAGTGCTAGTATTTCGGGCCGTTCCTACGAGCAGTACTTC	CSASISGRSYEQYF
TRBV19	.	TRBJ1-5	TRBD1	TGTGCCAGTAGTATATCAGGGGGCGCGAAACAGCCCCAGCATTTT	CASSISGGAKQPQHF
TRBV6-5	.	TRBJ1-2	.	TGTGCCAGCAGCAATGTGAGGGGCTATGGCTACACCTTC	CASSNVRGYGYTF
TRBV4-1	.	TRBJ1-4	.	TGCGCCAGCAGCCAGTTTCAGGCGGACGAAAAACTGTTTTTT	CASSQFQADEKLFF
TRBV5-1	.	TRBJ2-3	.	TGCGCCAGCAGCTTGGAGCTCTCAGATACGCAGTATTTT	CASSLELSDTQYF
TRBV30	.	TRBJ1-4	TRBD1	TGTGCCTGCCGGGACAGCCGTGAAAAACTGTTTTTT	CACRDSREKLFF
TRBV30	.	TRBJ2-5	TRBD2	TGTGCCTGGAGTGTGGGAGGGTTAGAGACCCAGTACTTC	CAWSVGGLETQYF
TRBV30	.	TRBJ1-2	.	TGTGCCTGGAACCCTCCGGGGTGGAGCGGCTACACCTTC	CAWNPPGWSGYTF
TRBV2	.	TRBJ2-5	TRBD2	TGTGCCAGCAGTCAGCGGGGGGGCTTCTCAGAGACCCAGTACTTC	CASSQRGGFSETQYF
TRBV12-3/TRBV12-4	.	TRBJ2-3	.	TGTGCCAGCAGTTGGGGGCGTGCGGATACGCAGTATTTT	CASSWGRADTQYF
TRBV5-5	.	TRBJ2-7	TRBD1	TGTGCCAGCAGCTTGGTAGCAGGGGGCAGGGACGAGCAGTACTTC	CASSLVAGGRDEQYF
TRBV6-5	.	TRBJ2-7	.	TGTGCCAGCACAGGATTTTCCTACGAGCAGTACTTC	CASTGFSYEQYF
TRBV30	.	TRBJ1-6	.	TGTGCCTGGGCTTGGGGGCCCTCCTATAATTCACCCCTCCACTTT	CAWAWGPSYNSPLHF
TRBV2	once	TRBJ1-6	.	TGTGCCAGCAGTGATAGGGCAGCTCCAAATTCACCCCTCCACTTT	CASSDRAAPNSPLHF
TRBV11-2	.	TRBJ1-6	TRBD1	TGTGCCAGCAGAGTAGGGGGCGCCCCGGATTCACCCCTCCACTTT	CASRVGGAPDSPLHF
TRBV30	.	TRBJ1-3	TRBD1	TGTGCCTGGAGGGGACAGGGCTCTGGAAACACCATATATTTT	CAWRGQGSGNTIYF
TRBV2	.	TRBJ1-2	TRBD1	TGTGCCAGCAGTGACCAGGGACAGCTTTTGCGGGGCTACACCTTC	CASSDQGQLLRGYTF
TRBV19	.	TRBJ1-3	TRBD1	TGTGCCAGTAGTCCAGGACAGGGGGCACCAAGCCCACTGTCTGGAAACACCATATATTTT	CASSPGQGAPSPLSGNTIYF
TRBV12-3/TRBV12-4	.	TRBJ2-1	.	TGTGCCAGCAGACGATTGAATGAGCAGTTCTTC	CASRRLNEQFF
TRBV6-2/TRBV6-3	.	TRBJ1-5	TRBD1	TGTGCCAGCAGCCGGACAGGGGGGTATCAGCCCCAGCATTTT	CASSRTGGYQPQHF
TRBV19	.	TRBJ1-1	.	TGTGCCAGTAGTACGACACTGAACACTGAAGCTTTCTTT	CASSTTLNTEAFF
TRBV19	once	TRBJ1-2	.	TGTGCCAGTAGTATAGACCCATGGAACAGCTGGTGGATCCATGGCTACACCTTC	CASSIDPWNSWWIHGYTF
TRBV29-1	.	TRBJ2-4	.	TGCAGCACCTCTGGGGGCGGGGGACGAAACATTCAGTACTTC	CSTSGGGGRNIQYF